Listed below are T cell receptor beta chains from one sample, sequenced in a study of a mutant IDH1 vaccine in newly diagnosed glioma. TCRdb keeps only in-frame clones here, not all; method: immunoSEQ multiplex PCR. The sample includes 40,000 to 50,000 clones, 80% to 90% of them seen just once. Antigens for these TCRs are unknown. Sequences were derived from PBMCs, sampled from a glioma patient whose treatment included an IDH1 peptide vaccine. The receptors were gathered from a man in his forties or fifties with glioma. The CDR3 runs from the conserved cysteine through the conserved F or W. A D gene is named only where the DNA matches it firmly. Where a row states a size, it is once, few, many or the class of an expanded clone; other rows omit it.

abundance: .
d_gene: .
v_gene: TRBV6-5
len: 14
j_gene: TRBJ2-7
CDR3nt: TGTGCCAGCAGTTACCGGGGCCAGAGCTACGAGCAGTACTTC
CDR3aa: CASSYRGQSYEQYF

abundance: few
d_gene: .
v_gene: TRBV19
len: 14
j_gene: TRBJ1-2
CDR3nt: TGTGCCAGTAGTATAGAGGCGCAGAACTATGGCTACACCTTC
CDR3aa: CASSIEAQNYGYTF

abundance: .
d_gene: TRBD2
v_gene: TRBV4-3
len: 14
j_gene: TRBJ2-2
CDR3nt: TGCGCCAGTAGACTAGCGGCGAACACCGGGGAGCTGTTTTTT
CDR3aa: CASRLAANTGELFF

abundance: .
d_gene: .
v_gene: TRBV5-4
len: 15
j_gene: TRBJ1-3
CDR3nt: TGTGCCAGCAGCTTGGCGGGAGCGGCTGGAAACACCATATATTTT
CDR3aa: CASSLAGAAGNTIYF

abundance: .
d_gene: TRBD2
v_gene: TRBV4-1
len: 18
j_gene: TRBJ2-3
CDR3nt: TGCGCCAGCAGCCAAGATCTCAGGTTGCGGGGGAGCACAGATACGCAGTATTTT
CDR3aa: CASSQDLRLRGSTDTQYF

abundance: .
d_gene: TRBD1
v_gene: TRBV19
len: 16
j_gene: TRBJ2-1
CDR3nt: TGTGCCAGTAGTCCCTACCGGGACAGGGGCCGGGATGAGCAGTTCTTC
CDR3aa: CASSPYRDRGRDEQFF

abundance: .
d_gene: TRBD1
v_gene: TRBV6-1
len: 14
j_gene: TRBJ2-7
CDR3nt: TGTGCCAGCAGTAAAGGGACAGGGCTGTACGAGCAGTACTTC
CDR3aa: CASSKGTGLYEQYF

abundance: .
d_gene: .
v_gene: TRBV11-2
len: 15
j_gene: TRBJ2-1
CDR3nt: TGTGCCAGCAGCTTGCCCCCCGCGGAGGATGGTGAGCAGTTCTTC
CDR3aa: CASSLPPAEDGEQFF

abundance: .
d_gene: .
v_gene: TRBV6-5
len: 14
j_gene: TRBJ2-3
CDR3nt: TGTGCCAGCAGTTTAAACTTTCGCACAGATACGCAGTATTTT
CDR3aa: CASSLNFRTDTQYF

abundance: .
d_gene: TRBD1
v_gene: TRBV27
len: 14
j_gene: TRBJ1-2
CDR3nt: TGTGCCAGCAGTTTTTCAGGGGGAATTGATGGCTACACCTTC
CDR3aa: CASSFSGGIDGYTF

abundance: .
d_gene: TRBD1
v_gene: TRBV19
len: 15
j_gene: TRBJ1-2
CDR3nt: TGTGCCAGTAGTTTGCACAGGGGTACTAACTATGGCTACACCTTC
CDR3aa: CASSLHRGTNYGYTF

abundance: .
d_gene: .
v_gene: TRBV9
len: 12
j_gene: TRBJ1-1
CDR3nt: TGTGCCAGCAGCGGCCCAGGGTATGCAGCTTTCTTT
CDR3aa: CASSGPGYAAFF

abundance: .
d_gene: .
v_gene: TRBV11-3
len: 13
j_gene: TRBJ2-5
CDR3nt: TGTGCCAGCAGCGGGGGGACAGTTGAGACCCAGTACTTC
CDR3aa: CASSGGTVETQYF

abundance: .
d_gene: .
v_gene: TRBV5-6
len: 12
j_gene: TRBJ1-6
CDR3nt: TGTGCCAGCAGCTCTGTGTCTTCACCCCTCCACTTT
CDR3aa: CASSSVSSPLHF

abundance: .
d_gene: .
v_gene: TRBV27
len: 13
j_gene: TRBJ1-6
CDR3nt: TGTGCCAGCAGGGCTCCAGGTCATTCACCCCTCCACTTT
CDR3aa: CASRAPGHSPLHF

abundance: .
d_gene: TRBD2
v_gene: TRBV2
len: 14
j_gene: TRBJ2-3
CDR3nt: TGTGCCAGCAGTGTTACTAGCGGCTCAGATACGCAGTATTTT
CDR3aa: CASSVTSGSDTQYF

abundance: .
d_gene: TRBD1
v_gene: TRBV9
len: 17
j_gene: TRBJ1-2
CDR3nt: TGTGCCAGCAGCGTATCCCCGGACAGGGCGTCTCGCTATGGCTACACCTTC
CDR3aa: CASSVSPDRASRYGYTF

abundance: .
d_gene: .
v_gene: TRBV5-1
len: 12
j_gene: TRBJ1-1
CDR3nt: TGCGCCAGCAGGGGGGGAACCACTGAAGCTTTCTTT
CDR3aa: CASRGGTTEAFF

abundance: .
d_gene: .
v_gene: TRBV29-1
len: 13
j_gene: TRBJ2-3
CDR3nt: TGCAGCGTTGAAGACAGGGCAACAGATACGCAGTATTTT
CDR3aa: CSVEDRATDTQYF

abundance: .
d_gene: .
v_gene: TRBV6-5
len: 13
j_gene: TRBJ1-1
CDR3nt: TGTGCCAGCAGTTACTCGGCCGACACTGAAGCTTTCTTT
CDR3aa: CASSYSADTEAFF

abundance: once
d_gene: .
v_gene: TRBV28
len: 14
j_gene: TRBJ2-6
CDR3nt: TGTGCCAGCAGGGAAAGCTCTGGGGCCAACGTCCTGACTTTC
CDR3aa: CASRESSGANVLTF

abundance: .
d_gene: .
v_gene: TRBV5-6
len: 16
j_gene: TRBJ1-1
CDR3nt: TGTGCCAGCAGCTCCTTAGGGAGAAGAAGGAACACTGAAGCTTTCTTT
CDR3aa: CASSSLGRRRNTEAFF

abundance: .
d_gene: TRBD1
v_gene: TRBV13
len: 15
j_gene: TRBJ2-7
CDR3nt: TGTGCCAGCAGACATACAGGGGGGAGCTCCTACGAGCAGTACTTC
CDR3aa: CASRHTGGSSYEQYF

abundance: .
d_gene: .
v_gene: TRBV18
len: 14
j_gene: TRBJ2-3
CDR3nt: TGTGCCAGCTCACCGGACATTGGGACAGATACGCAGTATTTT
CDR3aa: CASSPDIGTDTQYF

abundance: .
d_gene: TRBD2
v_gene: TRBV7-9
len: 17
j_gene: TRBJ2-3
CDR3nt: TGTGCCAGCAGCTCGATTTATATGCGGGGGGCAGGGGATACGCAGTATTTT
CDR3aa: CASSSIYMRGAGDTQYF

abundance: once
d_gene: TRBD2
v_gene: TRBV5-1
len: 15
j_gene: TRBJ2-7
CDR3nt: TGCGCCAGCAGCGGAAGCGGGAGGGGGTCCTACGAGCAGTACTTC
CDR3aa: CASSGSGRGSYEQYF